The clone carrying this T cell receptor beta chain is termed medium-sized. This entry belongs to a study of sequential checkpoint blockade in melanoma. In germline, CDR1 is WNHNN, CDR2 SYGVQD (reference sequence). The CDR3 spans 19 residues. J was trimmed by 8 bases and V by 10 bases; bases with no gene match: 28. Sample treatment: randomized to nivolumab then ipilimumab (arm A) or the reverse (arm B). Sequencing was performed with immunoSEQ multiplex PCR; in TCRdb, only in-frame clones are kept and a portion is missing. The sample carries 15,000 to 20,000 clones, approximately 74% recorded once. The input for sequencing was CD8+ T cells sorted from blood (inferred from file names), taken from a patient given nivolumab and ipilimumab in sequence. V usage is TRBV10-1 and J usage is TRBJ1-1, with 10 positions matching TRBD1. This receptor was obtained from a human donor with melanoma. The CDR3 is CATRRPRGQGKVGPREAFF. The CDR3 DNA is TGCGCCACCCGACGCCCACGGGGACAGGGGAAGGTAGGACCCAGGGAAGCTTTCTTT.